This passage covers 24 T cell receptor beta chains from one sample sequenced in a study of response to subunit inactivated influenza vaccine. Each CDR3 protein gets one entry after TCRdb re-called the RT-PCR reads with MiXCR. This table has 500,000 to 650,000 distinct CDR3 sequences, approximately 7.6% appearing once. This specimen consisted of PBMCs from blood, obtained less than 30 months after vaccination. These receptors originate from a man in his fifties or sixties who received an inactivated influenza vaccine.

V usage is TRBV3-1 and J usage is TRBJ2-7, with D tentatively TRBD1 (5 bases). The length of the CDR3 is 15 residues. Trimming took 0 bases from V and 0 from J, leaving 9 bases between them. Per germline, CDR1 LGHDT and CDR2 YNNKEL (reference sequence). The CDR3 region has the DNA TGTGCCAGCAGCCAAGAATATAGGGGCTCCTACGAGCAGTACTTC. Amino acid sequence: CASSQEYRGSYEQYF.

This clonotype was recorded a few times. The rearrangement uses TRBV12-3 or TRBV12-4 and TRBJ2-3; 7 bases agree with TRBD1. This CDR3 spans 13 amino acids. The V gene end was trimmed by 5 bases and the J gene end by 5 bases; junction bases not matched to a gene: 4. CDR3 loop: CASSTGVRDTQYF. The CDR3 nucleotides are TGTGCCAGCAGTACAGGGGTCAGAGATACGCAGTATTTT.

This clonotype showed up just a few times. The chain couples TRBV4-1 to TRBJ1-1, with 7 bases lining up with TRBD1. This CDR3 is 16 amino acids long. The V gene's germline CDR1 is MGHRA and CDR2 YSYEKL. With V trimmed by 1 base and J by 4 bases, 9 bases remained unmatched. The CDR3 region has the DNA TGCGCCAGCAGCCAAGGTCAGGCCAGGGGGTTCACTGAAGCTTTCTTT. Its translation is CASSQGQARGFTEAFF.

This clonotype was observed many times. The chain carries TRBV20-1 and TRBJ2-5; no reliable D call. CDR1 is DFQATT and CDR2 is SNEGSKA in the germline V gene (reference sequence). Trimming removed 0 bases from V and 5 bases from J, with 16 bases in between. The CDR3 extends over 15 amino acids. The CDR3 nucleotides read TGCAGTGCTAGAGATATCTTAGCAGTCGGGGAGACCCAGTACTTC. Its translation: CSARDILAVGETQYF.

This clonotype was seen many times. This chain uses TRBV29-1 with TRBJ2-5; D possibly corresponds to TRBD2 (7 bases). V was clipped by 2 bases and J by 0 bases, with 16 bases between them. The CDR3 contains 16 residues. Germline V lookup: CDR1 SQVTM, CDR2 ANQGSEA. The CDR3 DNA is TGCAGCGTTGAATGGGTGCGGGGGCCACACCAAGAGACCCAGTACTTC. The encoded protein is CSVEWVRGPHQETQYF.

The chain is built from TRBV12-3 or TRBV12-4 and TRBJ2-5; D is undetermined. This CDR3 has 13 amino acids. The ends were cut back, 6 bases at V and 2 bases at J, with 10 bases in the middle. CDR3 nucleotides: TGTGCCAGCAGCCCAAGCGTACAAGAGACCCAGTACTTC. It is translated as CASSPSVQETQYF.

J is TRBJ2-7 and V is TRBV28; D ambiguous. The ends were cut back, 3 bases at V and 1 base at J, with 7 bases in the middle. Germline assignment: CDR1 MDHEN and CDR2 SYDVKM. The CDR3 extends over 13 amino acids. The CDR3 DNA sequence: TGTGCCAGCAGTTTCGCCGGATCCTACGAGCAGTACTTC. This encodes CASSFAGSYEQYF.

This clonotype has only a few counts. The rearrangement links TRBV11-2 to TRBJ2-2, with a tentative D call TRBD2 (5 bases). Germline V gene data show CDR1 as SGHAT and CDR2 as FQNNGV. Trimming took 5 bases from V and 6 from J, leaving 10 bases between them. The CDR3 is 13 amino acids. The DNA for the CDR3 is TGTGCCAGCAGCATCGGAGGACCCGGGGAGCTGTTTTTT. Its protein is CASSIGGPGELFF. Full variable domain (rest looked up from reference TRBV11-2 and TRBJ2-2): EAGVAQSPRYKIIEKRQSVAFWCNPISGHATLYWYQQILGQGPKLLIQFQNNGVVDDSQLPKDRFSAERLKGVDSTLKIQPAKLEDSAVYLCASSIGGPGELFFGEGSRLTVL.

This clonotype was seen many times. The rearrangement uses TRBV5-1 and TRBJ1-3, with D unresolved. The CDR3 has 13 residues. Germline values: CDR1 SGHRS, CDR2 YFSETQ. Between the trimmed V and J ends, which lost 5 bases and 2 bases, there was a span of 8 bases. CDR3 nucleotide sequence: TGCGCCAGCAGGGCCGAGGCTGGAAACACCATATATTTT. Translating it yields CASRAEAGNTIYF. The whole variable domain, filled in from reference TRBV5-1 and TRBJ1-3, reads KAGVTQTPRYLIKTRGQQVTLSCSPISGHRSVSWYQQTPGQGLQFLFEYFSETQRNKGNFPGRFSGRQFSNSRSEMNVSTLELGDSALYLCASRAEAGNTIYFGEGSWLTVV.

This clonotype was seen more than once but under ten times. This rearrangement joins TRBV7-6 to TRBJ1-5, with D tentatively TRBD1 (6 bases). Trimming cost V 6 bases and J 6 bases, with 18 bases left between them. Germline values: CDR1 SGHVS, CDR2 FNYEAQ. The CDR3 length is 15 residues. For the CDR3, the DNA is TGTGCCAGCAGAATGGGCTACAGGGAAGGTCAGCCCCAGCATTTT. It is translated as CASRMGYREGQPQHF.

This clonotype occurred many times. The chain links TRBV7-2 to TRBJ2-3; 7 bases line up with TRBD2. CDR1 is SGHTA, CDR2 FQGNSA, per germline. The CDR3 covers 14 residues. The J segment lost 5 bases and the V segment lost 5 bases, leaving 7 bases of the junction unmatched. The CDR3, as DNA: TGTGCCAGCAGCCCTCGGACTAGTGTAGATACGCAGTATTTT. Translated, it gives CASSPRTSVDTQYF. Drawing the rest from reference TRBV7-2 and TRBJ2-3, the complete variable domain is GAGVSQSPSNKVTEKGKDVELRCDPISGHTALYWYRQSLGQGLEFLIYFQGNSAPDKSGLPSDRFSAERTGGSVSTLTIQRTQQEDSAVYLCASSPRTSVDTQYFGPGTRLTVL.

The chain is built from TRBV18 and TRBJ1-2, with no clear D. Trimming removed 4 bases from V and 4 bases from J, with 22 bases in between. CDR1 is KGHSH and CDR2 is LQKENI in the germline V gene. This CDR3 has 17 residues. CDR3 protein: CASSQDPDDGRLYGYTF. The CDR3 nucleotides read TGTGCCAGCTCACAGGATCCGGACGACGGACGGCTCTATGGCTACACCTTC.

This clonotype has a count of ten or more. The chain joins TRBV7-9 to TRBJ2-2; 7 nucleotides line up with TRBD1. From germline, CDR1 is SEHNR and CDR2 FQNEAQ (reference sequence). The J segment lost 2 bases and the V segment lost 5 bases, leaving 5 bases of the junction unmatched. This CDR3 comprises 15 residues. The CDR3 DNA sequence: TGTGCCAGCAGCGCCCGGGACAGTAACACCGGGGAGCTGTTTTTT. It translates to CASSARDSNTGELFF.

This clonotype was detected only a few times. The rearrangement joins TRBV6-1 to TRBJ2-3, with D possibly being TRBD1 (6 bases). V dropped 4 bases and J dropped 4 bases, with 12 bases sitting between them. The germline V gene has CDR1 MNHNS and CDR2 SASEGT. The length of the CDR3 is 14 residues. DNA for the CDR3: TGTGCCAGCAGTGCCTACAGGGAAGCAGATACGCAGTATTTT. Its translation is CASSAYREADTQYF.

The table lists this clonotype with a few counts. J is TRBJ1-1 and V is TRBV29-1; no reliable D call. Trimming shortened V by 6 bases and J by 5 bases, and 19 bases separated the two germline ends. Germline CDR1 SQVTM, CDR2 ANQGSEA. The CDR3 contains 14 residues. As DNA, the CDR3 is TGCAGCGTACTCGTGGGAGGAATCGGGACTGAAGCTTTCTTT. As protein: CSVLVGGIGTEAFF.

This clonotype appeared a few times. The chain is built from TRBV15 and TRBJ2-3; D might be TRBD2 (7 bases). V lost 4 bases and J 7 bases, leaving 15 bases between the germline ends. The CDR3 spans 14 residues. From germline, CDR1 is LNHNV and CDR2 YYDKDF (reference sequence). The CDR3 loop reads CATSKGGGQHTQYF. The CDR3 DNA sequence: TGTGCCACCAGCAAAGGGGGGGGCCAACATACGCAGTATTTT.

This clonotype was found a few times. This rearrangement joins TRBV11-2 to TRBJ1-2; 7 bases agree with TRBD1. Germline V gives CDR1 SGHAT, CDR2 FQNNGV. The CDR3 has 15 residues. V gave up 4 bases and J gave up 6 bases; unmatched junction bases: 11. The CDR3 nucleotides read TGTGCCAGCAGCTCTCTCGCCAGCAGGGGGAATGGCTACACCTTC. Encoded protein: CASSSLASRGNGYTF.

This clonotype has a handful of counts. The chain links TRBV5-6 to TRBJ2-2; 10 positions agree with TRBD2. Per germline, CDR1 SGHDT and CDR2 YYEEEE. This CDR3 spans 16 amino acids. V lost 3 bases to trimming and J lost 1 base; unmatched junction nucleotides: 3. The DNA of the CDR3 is TGTGCCAGCAGCTCTTGGACTAGCGGGAACACCGGGGAGCTGTTTTTT. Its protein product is CASSSWTSGNTGELFF.

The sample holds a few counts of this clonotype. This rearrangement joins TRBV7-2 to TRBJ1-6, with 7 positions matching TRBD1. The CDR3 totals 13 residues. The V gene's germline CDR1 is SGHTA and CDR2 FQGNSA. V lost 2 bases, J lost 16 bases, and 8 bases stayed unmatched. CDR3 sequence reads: CASSLMTGYLLHF. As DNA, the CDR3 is TGTGCCAGCAGCTTAATGACAGGGTACCTGCTCCACTTT.

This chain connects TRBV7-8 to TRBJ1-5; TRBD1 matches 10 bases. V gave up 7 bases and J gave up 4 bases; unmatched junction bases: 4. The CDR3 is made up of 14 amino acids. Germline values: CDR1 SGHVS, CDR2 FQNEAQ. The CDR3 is CASKPGQGNQPQHF. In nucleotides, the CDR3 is TGTGCCAGCAAGCCGGGACAGGGGAATCAGCCCCAGCATTTT.

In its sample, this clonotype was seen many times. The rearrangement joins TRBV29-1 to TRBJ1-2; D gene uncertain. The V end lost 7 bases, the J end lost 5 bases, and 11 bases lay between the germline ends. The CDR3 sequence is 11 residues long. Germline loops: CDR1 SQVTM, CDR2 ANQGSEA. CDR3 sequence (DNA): TGCAGCGCCCCGAACCCTTATGGCTACACCTTC. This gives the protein CSAPNPYGYTF.

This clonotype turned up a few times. This CDR3 is CASSLTSGRKPYNEQFF. The CDR3 DNA sequence: TGTGCCAGCAGCTTGACTAGCGGGAGGAAGCCCTACAATGAGCAGTTCTTC. V and J are TRBV5-8 and TRBJ2-1; 12 positions agree with TRBD2. The CDR3 sequence is 17 residues long. The V segment lost 1 base and the J segment 2 bases; nucleotides outside the gene matches: 4. Germline assignment: CDR1 SGHTS and CDR2 YDEGEE.

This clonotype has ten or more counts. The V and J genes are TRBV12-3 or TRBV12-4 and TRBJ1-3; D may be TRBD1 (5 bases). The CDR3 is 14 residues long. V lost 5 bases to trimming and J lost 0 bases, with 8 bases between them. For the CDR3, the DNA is TGTGCCAGCAGTCGGGGGATCTCTGGAAACACCATATATTTT. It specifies CASSRGISGNTIYF.

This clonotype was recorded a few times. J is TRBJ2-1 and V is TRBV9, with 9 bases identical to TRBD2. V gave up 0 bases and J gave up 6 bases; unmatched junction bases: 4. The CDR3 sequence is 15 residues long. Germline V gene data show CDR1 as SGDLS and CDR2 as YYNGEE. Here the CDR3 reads CASSVEGREGNEQFF. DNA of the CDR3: TGTGCCAGCAGCGTAGAAGGGCGGGAGGGCAATGAGCAGTTCTTC.